Shown below are 4 T cell receptor beta chains from a single sample sequenced in a study of blood T cells in healthy people across ages (dated by TCRdb to the mid-2010s). The library was made by 5' RACE. Sequenced using an Illumina HiSeq 2500. The second PCR ran for roughly 7 to 11 cycles and used a J-beta primer mix along with a sample-barcoded 5' primer. The raw public reads went through TCRdb reprocessing: fastp at Q25, MiXCR clone calling, in-frame beta chains kept. CDR3 protein duplicates are merged, each entry listing the most common genes and DNA. The sample table shows 1.5 million to 2 million distinct CDR3 sequences, and 25% to 30% are seen once. The ten top clones hold 6.5% to 8.5% of the sample. The sequencing sample was made of blood. The receptor set was obtained from a woman in her 30s in good health.

In this sample, this clonotype turned up many times. The V call is TRBV6-5, the J call TRBJ1-2, with D possibly TRBD1 on 5 matching bases. Germline V gene sequence: CDR1 MNHEY, CDR2 SVGAGI. This CDR3 contains 14 residues. V dropped 2 bases and J dropped 7 bases, with 14 bases sitting between them. CDR3 loop: CASSYGRPGGGYTF. As DNA, the CDR3 is TGTGCCAGCAGTTACGGCAGGCCGGGGGGTGGCTACACCTTC.

J is TRBJ2-1 and V is TRBV20-1; TRBD1 aligns across 8 bases. Per germline, CDR1 DFQATT and CDR2 SNEGSKA (reference sequence). V dropped 8 bases and J dropped 7; count of bases not matched to a gene: 13. The CDR3 runs 14 residues. CDR3 loop: CSTDSPDRANEQFF. The CDR3 nucleotides are TGCAGTACCGATTCCCCGGACAGGGCGAATGAGCAGTTCTTC.

Concerning this clonotype itself: It is unclear where the CDR3 begins or ends on the DNA, so no DNA is shown, and the CDR3 is as TCRdb lists it. This chain links TRBV5-1 with TRBJ2-5; the table's D call TRBD1 went unverified against the DNA. The germline CDR1 and CDR2 sequences are SGHRS and YFSETQ. The CDR3 contains 14 residues when both ends are counted. The CDR3 here is CASSFGPGGETQYF.

The chain uses TRBV12-3 or TRBV12-4 and TRBJ2-1; 14 bases align to TRBD2. The CDR3 is 16 residues long. Germline trimming cut 6 bases from V and 8 bases from J; bases unmatched to any gene: 9. CDR3: CASRGPGLAGVDEQFF. CDR3 sequence (DNA): TGTGCCAGCAGGGGACCGGGACTAGCGGGAGTGGATGAGCAGTTCTTC.